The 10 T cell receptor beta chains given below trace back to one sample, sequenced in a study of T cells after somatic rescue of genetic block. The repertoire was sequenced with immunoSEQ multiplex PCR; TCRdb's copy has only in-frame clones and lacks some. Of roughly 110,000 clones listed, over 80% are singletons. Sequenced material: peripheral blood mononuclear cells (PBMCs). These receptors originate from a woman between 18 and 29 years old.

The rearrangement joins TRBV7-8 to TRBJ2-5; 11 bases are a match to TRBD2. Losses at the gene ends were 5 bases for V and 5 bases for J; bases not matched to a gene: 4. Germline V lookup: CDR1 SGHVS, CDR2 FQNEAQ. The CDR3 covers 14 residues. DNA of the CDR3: TGTGCCAGCAGCCGGATAGCGGGGGGGGAGACCCAGTACTTC. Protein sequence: CASSRIAGGETQYF.

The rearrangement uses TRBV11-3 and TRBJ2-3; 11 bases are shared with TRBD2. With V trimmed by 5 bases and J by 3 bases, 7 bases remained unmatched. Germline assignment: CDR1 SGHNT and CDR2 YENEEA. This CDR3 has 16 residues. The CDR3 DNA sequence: TGTGCCAGCAGCCCCCACGGGACTAGCGGTACAGATACGCAGTATTTT. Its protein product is CASSPHGTSGTDTQYF. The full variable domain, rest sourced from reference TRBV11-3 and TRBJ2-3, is EAGVVQSPRYKIIEKKQPVAFWCNPISGHNTLYWYLQNLGQGPELLIRYENEEAVDDSQLPKDRFSAERLKGVDSTLKIQPAELGDSAVYLCASSPHGTSGTDTQYFGPGTRLTVL.

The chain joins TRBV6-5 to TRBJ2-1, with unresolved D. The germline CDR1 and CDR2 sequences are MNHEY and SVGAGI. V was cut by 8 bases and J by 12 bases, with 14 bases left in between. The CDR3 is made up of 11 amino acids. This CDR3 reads CASGRTAGQFF. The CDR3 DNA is TGTGCCAGCGGGCGAACGGCAGGGCAGTTCTTC.

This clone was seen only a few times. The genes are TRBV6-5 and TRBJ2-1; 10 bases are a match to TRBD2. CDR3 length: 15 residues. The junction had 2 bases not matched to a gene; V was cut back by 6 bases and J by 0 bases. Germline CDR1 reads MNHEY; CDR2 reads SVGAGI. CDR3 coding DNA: TGTGCCAGCAGCCCTAGCGGGAGCTCCTACAATGAGCAGTTCTTC. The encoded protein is CASSPSGSSYNEQFF.

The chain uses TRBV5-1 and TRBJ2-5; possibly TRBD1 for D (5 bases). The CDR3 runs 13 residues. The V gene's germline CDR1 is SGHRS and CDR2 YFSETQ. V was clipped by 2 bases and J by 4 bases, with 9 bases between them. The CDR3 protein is CASSFREAETQYF. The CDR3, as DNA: TGCGCCAGCAGCTTCAGGGAAGCAGAGACCCAGTACTTC.

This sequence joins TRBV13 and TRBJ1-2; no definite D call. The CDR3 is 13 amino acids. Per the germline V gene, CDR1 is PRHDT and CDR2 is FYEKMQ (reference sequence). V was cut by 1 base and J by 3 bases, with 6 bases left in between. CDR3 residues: CASSLEEHYGYTF. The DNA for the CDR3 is TGTGCCAGCAGCTTAGAGGAGCACTATGGCTACACCTTC.

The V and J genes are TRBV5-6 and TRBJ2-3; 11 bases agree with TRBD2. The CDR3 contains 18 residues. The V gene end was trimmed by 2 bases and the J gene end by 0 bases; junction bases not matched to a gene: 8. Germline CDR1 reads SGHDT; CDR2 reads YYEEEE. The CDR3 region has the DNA TGTGCCAGCAGCTTTCCTAAGACTAGCGGGACTAGCACAGATACGCAGTATTTT. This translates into CASSFPKTSGTSTDTQYF.

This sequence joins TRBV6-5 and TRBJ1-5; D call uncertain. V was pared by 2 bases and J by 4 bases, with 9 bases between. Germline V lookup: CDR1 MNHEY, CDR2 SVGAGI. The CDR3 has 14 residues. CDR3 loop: CASSYGVGNQPQHF. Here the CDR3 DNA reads TGTGCCAGCAGTTACGGAGTGGGGAATCAGCCCCAGCATTTT.

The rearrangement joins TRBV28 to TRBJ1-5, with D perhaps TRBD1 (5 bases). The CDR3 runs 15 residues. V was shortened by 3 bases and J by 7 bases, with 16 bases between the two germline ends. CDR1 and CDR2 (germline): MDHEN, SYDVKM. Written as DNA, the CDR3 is TGTGCCAGCAGTTTCGGGAGGGGTGGCCCACAGCCCCAGCATTTT. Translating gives CASSFGRGGPQPQHF. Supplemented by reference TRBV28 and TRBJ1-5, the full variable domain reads DVKVTQSSRYLVKRTGEKVFLECVQDMDHENMFWYRQDPGLGLRLIYFSYDVKMKEKGDIPEGYSVSREKKERFSLILESASTNQTSMYLCASSFGRGGPQPQHFGDGTRLSIL.

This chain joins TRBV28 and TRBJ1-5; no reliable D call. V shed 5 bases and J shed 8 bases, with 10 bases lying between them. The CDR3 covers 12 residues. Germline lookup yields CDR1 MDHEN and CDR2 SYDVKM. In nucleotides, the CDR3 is TGTGCCAGCAGTCCCCTTGTGGAGCCCCAGCATTTT. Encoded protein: CASSPLVEPQHF.